This T cell receptor (beta chain) was captured by sequencing in a study of blood T cells in healthy people across ages. Study-wide results and caveats: Calculation of diversity from one million T cells yielded estimates considered to be underestimates. It was the long-lived donors that had more naive CD4+ cells and higher diversity than aged donors. PBMCs went unsorted, and a conclusive naive versus antigen-experienced comparison was therefore prevented.

Together with a sample-barcoded 5' primer, a J-beta primer mix was included in a second PCR lasting about 7 to 11 cycles. TCRdb passed the 5' RACE reads through MiXCR, listing each CDR3 protein once. The repertoire includes approximately 1,000,000 distinct CDR3 sequences, around two fifths of them detected once, and around 13% sits in the top ten. Trimming cost V 2 bases and J 0 bases; bases outside gene matches: 2. Germline values: CDR1 KGHSY, CDR2 FQNENV. CDR3 length equals 15 residues. This clonotype was found many times. The antigen is not known. Total RNA was isolated from each sample in quantities of at least 5.5 micrograms.

This chain uses TRBV16 with TRBJ1-1, with TRBD1 matching 8 bases. Source material: blood. This TCR was recovered from a man aged 18 to 29 in good health. The CDR3 region has the DNA TGTGCCAGCAGCCAAACAGGGGGAATGAACACTGAAGCTTTCTTT. Its translation is CASSQTGGMNTEAFF.